By frequency in the sample, the clone carrying this T cell receptor beta chain is medium-sized. The antigen remains unidentified. TRB rearrangements spanning V, D and J were amplified using mixed TRB-A/B primers. TCRdb re-called the multiplex PCR reads with MiXCR, one entry per CDR3 protein. The table lists some 9,900 distinct CDR3 sequences, 34% of them singletons. This specimen belongs to a study of T cell repertoires in aging, cancer and after chemotherapy. Amplification of TCR beta used genomic DNA extracted from peripheral blood. The CDR3 spans 12 residues. Trimming left V 5 bases short and J 5 bases short, with 12 bases between. Germline V gene lookup returns CDR1 SQVTM and CDR2 ANQGSEA. Study outcomes and limitations: Across the chemotherapy interval, each cancer cohort showed higher median generation probability, suggesting thymic rebound. In cancer patients, declining TCR diversity with age involved lost richness and lost evenness.

The chain recombines TRBV29-1 with TRBJ1-2, with no clear D. The sequence came from a human donor in good health. Sequenced material: blood. CDR3 sequence reads: CSVRMGFYGYTF. The DNA of the CDR3 is TGCAGCGTTCGTATGGGGTTTTATGGCTACACCTTC. The variable domain in full, completed from reference TRBV29-1 and TRBJ1-2, reads SAVISQKPSRDICQRGTSLTIQCQVDSQVTMMFWYRQQPGQSLTLIATANQGSEATYESGFVIDKFPISRPNLTFSTLTVSNMSPEDSSIYLCSVRMGFYGYTFGSGTRLTVV.